The entry below gives a single T cell receptor beta chain sequence along with its context. The target of this receptor is not known. One base away there is no much larger clone; base qualities are not given. The roughly 39 donors, aged about 6 to 95 years, were systemically healthy Caucasian individuals from Russia. Approximately 9.3 milliliters of peripheral blood were drawn from each donor into EDTA-treated Vacutainer tubes. Ficoll-Paque density-gradient centrifugation was used to isolate PBMCs, with at least 6 million per sample. Total RNA was extracted from PBMCs with Trizol reagent, with at least 5.5 micrograms obtained per sample. For every donor, flow cytometry on a PBMC aliquot measured the percentage of naive CD45RAhigh/CD27high T cells. This entry is derived from a study of blood T cells in healthy people across ages (dated by TCRdb to 2014 to 2015). A note on the overall study: In model experiments, template switching captured roughly one uniquely barcoded TCR beta cDNA molecule for every two T cells. To track age-related changes in TCR beta repertoire diversity, the study relied on deep sequencing normalized with unique cDNA molecular identifiers. Two additional independent replicas of 1 million unique cDNA reads from the same blood draw were analyzed for two donors (one aged 18 to 30 and one aged 80 or older). The donors were divided into four age groups: young (average approximately 16 years), middle-aged (about 39), aged (approximately 62) and long-lived (about 79). Points the paper makes about the study in general: There was a strong correlation between observed TCR beta diversity and the percentage of naive T cells measured by flow cytometry. Estimates of total diversity from one million sequenced T cells were regarded as lower bounds and underestimates. Compared with the aged group, the long-lived group had more naive CD4+ T cells, fewer expanded clones and increased TCR diversity, a pattern suggesting age selection. The CMV infection status of donors was not known, potentially confounding age-related changes in expanded clonotypes. Observed TCR beta diversity per million T cells fell roughly linearly with age, and a significant reduction was already apparent by age roughly 40. Conclusive comparison of naive and antigen-experienced compartments was prevented by the profiling of bulk unsorted PBMCs.

Trimming costs V 3 bases and J 3 bases, and their ends lie 9 bases apart. The germline V gene (reference sequence) specifies MNHEY as CDR1 and SMNVEV as CDR2. The cysteine opens and the phenylalanine closes a CDR3 of 15 amino acids. This entry keeps only the CDR3 DNA: 45 bases, framed from base 1. Library construction relied on 5' RACE. Sequenced on an Illumina HiSeq 2500. The second PCR ran for about 6 to 11 cycles and used a J-beta primer mix along with a sample-barcoded 5' primer. Each TCR beta cDNA molecule received a unique molecular identifier from a template-switch 5' adaptor carrying 12 random nucleotides. Each sample yielded at least 2.5 million CDR3-containing paired-end reads. All of the RNA was converted into first-strand cDNA using the Mint cDNA synthesis kit, with a TRBC-specific oligonucleotide serving as the primer. Following uracil-DNA glycosylase treatment, all cDNA underwent a first 18-cycle PCR with the universal primers M1SS and BC2_uni_R. The authors' analysis ran thus. Each sample was normalized by randomly selecting 1 million high-quality reads, each carrying a distinct molecular identifier. Reads sharing molecular identifiers were discarded rather than binned into consensus sequences. CDR3 identification, clonotype clustering and error correction used MiTCR with a Q25 quality threshold and the strictest error-elimination algorithm. A nonparametric unseen species model with Euler transformation was used to estimate a lower bound on total TCR beta diversity. The raw public data were reprocessed by TCRdb itself: fastp quality trimming at Q25, MiXCR clonotype calling, in-frame beta chains only. Each CDR3 protein gets just one entry, which takes the most common genes and DNA from the rows behind it. TCRdb's processing, not the study's, gives the V and J calls here. This sample is represented by some 890,000 distinct CDR3 sequences; about 29% of them were singletons. The leading ten clones occupy roughly 10% of the sample.

These same records also appear under a second study, on T cells of mothers and their children. As described in the second report: Donors were nine systemically healthy Caucasian individuals: three mothers and their six children. cDNA synthesis consumed the entire amount of extracted RNA, loaded at about 1.5 ug RNA in each 15 ul reaction. In the second PCR, the M1S primer added sample barcodes and 2-4 random nucleotides. More than 9 million TCR beta CDR3 reads were obtained from each mother, and about 3 million reads were obtained from each child. Thymic selection shapes the output of TCR recombination in a similar way in related and unrelated pairs, and inherited differences have a minor effect. Related mother-child pairs always showed normalized repertoire overlap that was slightly higher than in unrelated mother-child pairs, though the difference was never significant. No persistent microchimeric T cell clones were found, with a detection sensitivity of approximately 110 clones per million clonotypes. The study used deep NGS to compare TCR beta repertoires of mothers and children, seeking features distinguishing related mother-child pairs from unrelated individuals. Mothers averaged around 43 +/- 4 years of age and children averaged about 10 +/- 4 years. After adapter ligation with NEBNext reagents, the libraries were sequenced on Illumina HiSeq 2000 with 100+100 nt paired-end reads. Mother and child libraries were prepared a month apart and sequenced in separate runs to prevent cross-contamination. Each donor had between about 450,000 and 2,100,000 distinct TCR beta clonotypes identified. Naive TCR beta clonotypes were estimated from low-frequency clonotypes matched to each donor's FACS-determined naive share, without sorting.

The TCR originated in a woman aged 40 to 50 in good health. The rearranged segments are TRBV27 and TRBJ2-6; the D gene is not confidently resolved. The sample consisted of blood. The nucleotides are TGTGCCAGCAGTTTGTTAGGCTATGGGGCCAACGTCCTGACTTTC. Its product reads: CASSLLGYGANVLTF. Where the CDR3 stops, the reference TRBV27 and TRBJ2-6 genes take over; the full variable domain is EAQVTQNPRYLITVTGKKLTVTCSQNMNHEYMSWYRQDPGLGLRQIYYSMNVEVTDKGDVPEGYKVSRKEKRNFPLILESPSPNQTSLYFCASSLLGYGANVLTFGAGSRLTVL.